This TCR beta chain was sequenced during a study of Graves' ophthalmopathy and Graves' hyperthyroidism. Study results and limitations: At about 69% sensitivity and 72.22% specificity, the model predicted progression of the ophthalmopathy. Blood also held most thyroid clonotypes expanded above 0.001 frequency.

RNA transcripts served as template for amplifying TCR beta CDR3 sequences. RT-PCR in the first round used HTBI primers; a second-round multiplex PCR followed. MiXCR was run by TCRdb on the multiplex PCR reads, yielding one entry per CDR3 protein. Here the sample spans 1 million to 1.3 million distinct CDR3 sequences, 35% to 45% being singletons. Lactation, pregnancy, uncontrolled infections and other autoimmune diseases were all grounds for excluding patients. Trimming took 6 bases from V and 3 from J; bases not matched to a gene: 12. This CDR3 is 16 amino acids long. Germline CDR1 is SEHNR and CDR2 is FQNEAQ (reference sequence). Of note for this clonotype: Its antigen remains unidentified.

The rearrangement links TRBV7-9 to TRBJ2-5, with TRBD2 matching over 8 bases. The specimen sequenced was peripheral blood or thyroid tissue (not recorded which). The sequence was collected from an adult man with Graves' hyperthyroidism. The CDR3, as DNA: TGTGCCAGCAGTGACCCGGGACTAGGATTAGAAGAGACCCAGTACTTC. Amino acid sequence: CASSDPGLGLEETQYF.